These 32 T cell receptor beta chains were sequenced from one sample in a study of kidney transplant recipient with SARS-CoV-2 infection (dated by TCRdb to the early 2020s). The time point label here, explained by the study, means: pre-pandemic baseline sample and day 111 after first positive SARS-CoV-2 test. Data came from an Illumina MiSeq. Clones were called with MiXCR by TCRdb after fastp trimmed the public reads at Q25, and only in-frame beta chains were retained. All rows with the same CDR3 protein become a single entry with the most common DNA and genes. The table for this sample lists fewer than 250,000 distinct CDR3 sequences; around 28% of them were counted only once. The top ten clonotypes cover almost 7.5% of the sample. The sample in question was a blood sample, obtained at baseline and between days 110 and 120 from a kidney transplant recipient. These receptor sequences come from a young adult male patient who had COVID-19 and was a kidney transplant recipient. It is possible that, after a transplant, some T cells come from the graft donor.

Only one count was recorded for this clonotype. A junction boundary mismatches the germline segment, possibly from a read error. The chain links TRBV3-1 to TRBJ2-5, with D possibly matching TRBD1 (5 bases). Germline V lookup: CDR1 LGHDT, CDR2 YNNKEL (reference sequence). The CDR3 is made up of 17 amino acids. The CDR3 DNA reads as TGTACCAGCAGCAGGGTAACTCCCATTTCTTTCTCTGAGACCCAGTACTTC. Translating gives CTSSRVTPISFSETQYF.

This clonotype was detected ten times or more. The chain couples TRBV28 to TRBJ1-4; D remains unclear. V lost 9 bases and J 0 bases, leaving 14 bases between the germline ends. The CDR3 consists of 15 residues. Germline V gene data show CDR1 as MDHEN and CDR2 as SYDVKM. Here the CDR3 DNA reads TGTGCCAGTGAGGGAGGAGTTGCAACTAATGAAAAACTGTTTTTT. Protein sequence: CASEGGVATNEKLFF.

In regard to this clonotype: This could be a read error, since a much larger clone is one nucleotide away. The CDR3 nucleotides read TGTGCCAGCAGCTCCGGGGCTAGTGGGGACGAGCAGTACTTC. Its translation is CASSSGASGDEQYF. J is TRBJ1-2 and V is TRBV7-3; either TRBD1 or TRBD2 may fit D (5 bases each). The better agreement between TRBJ2-7 and the DNA end casts doubt on the J call. The CDR3 contains 14 residues. CDR1 SGHTA and CDR2 FQGTGA come from the germline V gene.

This clonotype was picked up a small number of times. J is TRBJ1-2 and V is TRBV7-7; D remains unclear. This CDR3 comprises 17 residues. Per germline, CDR1 SSHAT and CDR2 FNYEAQ (reference sequence). V lost 5 bases to trimming and J lost 4 bases, with 23 bases between them. The CDR3 region has the DNA TGTGCCAGCAGCCTGAGAATTAAGTGCCGAAAGACCTATGGCTACACCTTC. Encoded protein: CASSLRIKCRKTYGYTF.

J is TRBJ2-2 and V is TRBV7-3, with D tentatively TRBD1 (6 bases). The CDR3 runs 13 residues. Germline CDR1 reads SGHTA; CDR2 reads FQGTGA. The V gene lost 5 bases and the J gene lost 7 bases, with 11 bases spanning the gap. For the CDR3, the DNA is TGTGCCAGCAGCCTTTTAGGGGGCGGGGAGCTGTTTTTT. It yields the protein CASSLLGGGELFF.

This sequence joins TRBV30 and TRBJ1-4; 7 bases agree with TRBD1. The V and J ends lost 1 base and 8 bases, in that order; junction bases with no gene match: 4. The CDR3 is 13 amino acids. Per germline, CDR1 GTSNPN and CDR2 SVGIG (reference sequence). The chain's CDR3 is CAWSGEGAEKLFF. DNA of the CDR3: TGTGCCTGGAGTGGCGAGGGGGCAGAAAAACTGTTTTTT.

This clonotype showed up many times. This chain connects TRBV19 to TRBJ2-7; D may be TRBD2 (6 bases). The CDR3 extends over 14 amino acids. V gave up 4 bases and J gave up 0 bases, with 10 bases separating them. Germline V CDR1 and CDR2: LNHDA, SQIVND (reference sequence). CDR3 nucleotides: TGTGCCAGTAGTAGTAGCGGAAGCTCCTACGAGCAGTACTTC. Translating it yields CASSSSGSSYEQYF.

About this clonotype itself: The junction does not match germline at one end; this may be a read error. The chain combines TRBV20-1 with TRBJ2-2; D is undetermined. Germline values: CDR1 DFQATT, CDR2 SNEGSKA (reference sequence). This CDR3 contains 15 residues. The CDR3 bases are TGCAGTGCTAGAGATCCTCAGTCGAACGCCGGGGAGCTGTTTTTT. Its translation is CSARDPQSNAGELFF.

The table lists this clonotype with many counts. This chain links TRBV18 with TRBJ1-1; TRBD1 is a possible D gene (5 bases). Germline CDR1 KGHSH, CDR2 LQKENI. The V end was cut by 3 bases, the J end by 1 base, with 9 bases between. The CDR3 consists of 14 residues. The CDR3 loop reads CASSPLRENTEAFF. The CDR3 DNA follows: TGTGCCAGCTCACCCCTCAGGGAGAACACTGAAGCTTTCTTT.

This clonotype was detected ten times or more. The rearrangement uses TRBV29-1 and TRBJ1-2, with 9 bases matching TRBD1. Unmatched junction bases numbered 7, after V lost 1 base and J lost 4 bases. The germline CDR1 and CDR2 sequences are SQVTM and ANQGSEA. This CDR3 is 15 amino acids long. The CDR3, as DNA: TGCAGCGTTGAAGTCCCGGGACAGGGACGCTATGGCTACACCTTC. It encodes CSVEVPGQGRYGYTF. The full variable domain, in which reference TRBV29-1 and TRBJ1-2 provide the parts outside the CDR3, is SAVISQKPSRDICQRGTSLTIQCQVDSQVTMMFWYRQQPGQSLTLIATANQGSEATYESGFVIDKFPISRPNLTFSTLTVSNMSPEDSSIYLCSVEVPGQGRYGYTFGSGTRLTVV.

Comment on this clonotype: A clone one base away is much larger, so this may be a read error. The V gene is TRBV6-5, the J gene TRBJ1-1; 7 bases agree with TRBD1. The CDR3 is made up of 14 amino acids. Germline lookup yields CDR1 MNHEY and CDR2 SVGAGI. CDR3 nucleotide sequence: TGTGCCAACAGTTATGGGACAGCGAACACTGAAGCTTTCTTT. Protein product: CANSYGTANTEAFF.

A word on this clonotype: A single base is all that separates this from a far larger clone, so a read error is likely. The gene calls are TRBV7-2 and TRBJ1-4, with D unclear. Germline CDR1 SGHTA, CDR2 FQGNSA. V lost 10 bases, J lost 6 bases, and 18 bases lay in between. This CDR3 spans 14 amino acids. This CDR3 is CANSSQTFDEKLFF. The CDR3 bases are TGTGCCAACAGTTCACAGACGTTTGATGAAAAACTGTTTTTT.

Comments on this clonotype: With a much larger clone just one base away, this may be a read error. The V and J genes are TRBV3-1 and TRBJ1-6, with D possibly being TRBD1 (5 bases). Germline-derived CDR1 and CDR2 are LGHDT and YNNKEL (reference sequence). This CDR3 comprises 14 residues. Trimming took 4 bases from V and 18 from J, leaving 22 bases between them. The CDR3 is CASSLGTLGAAPHF. The CDR3 DNA sequence: TGTGCCAGCAGCCTCGGCACTCTCGGGGCTGCCCCCCACTTT.

On this clonotype: Given a much more abundant clone one base away, this may be a read error. The chain recombines TRBV7-2 with TRBJ1-2; D is unclear. The CDR3 covers 17 residues. V shed 3 bases and J shed 7 bases, with 24 bases lying between them. Germline V gene sequence: CDR1 SGHTA, CDR2 FQGNSA. The CDR3 DNA follows: TGTGCCAGCAGCTTGCTAACCAGAGACGGAAAGACCTGTGGCTACACCTTC. Amino acid sequence: CASSLLTRDGKTCGYTF. The complete variable domain, with remaining parts taken from reference TRBV7-2 and TRBJ1-2, reads GAGVSQSPSNKVTEKGKDVELRCDPISGHTALYWYRQSLGQGLEFLIYFQGNSAPDKSGLPSDRFSAERTGGSVSTLTIQRTQQEDSAVYLCASSLLTRDGKTCGYTFGSGTRLTVV.

This clonotype appeared many times. This rearrangement joins TRBV6-5 to TRBJ2-2; TRBD1 agrees at 11 bases. The CDR3 sequence is 16 residues long. CDR1 and CDR2 (germline): MNHEY, SVGAGI. V lost 7 bases and J lost 5; bases outside the gene matches: 9. The CDR3 DNA reads TGTGCCAGCACCCTCCGGACAGGGGGCGCAACCGGGGAGCTGTTTTTT. It encodes CASTLRTGGATGELFF.

With respect to this clonotype: A much larger clonotype is one base distant, so this may be a read error. This chain uses TRBV6-5 with TRBJ1-2, with D possibly matching TRBD1 (5 bases). The CDR3 totals 17 residues. The germline gives CDR1 MNHEY, CDR2 SVGAGI. CDR3 loop: CVSSGTQECRKTYGYTF. CDR3 DNA sequence: TGTGTCAGCAGTGGGACGCAGGAATGTAGAAAGACCTATGGCTACACCTTC.

This clonotype was detected only a few times. This chain links TRBV19 with TRBJ2-3; D is ambiguous. Germline CDR1 reads LNHDA; CDR2 reads SQIVND (reference sequence). CDR3 length equals 16 residues. V shed 4 bases and J shed 2 bases, with 16 bases lying between them. The CDR3 nucleotides read TGTGCCAGTAGTACCCCGACCATCCAGCACACAGATACGCAGTATTTT. Encoded protein: CASSTPTIQHTDTQYF.

This clonotype was seen a few times. V gene TRBV5-5 combines with J gene TRBJ1-2; D unclear. V lost 6 bases and J lost 4, with 22 bases in between. The CDR3 extends over 16 amino acids. Per the germline V gene, CDR1 is SGHKS and CDR2 is YYEKEE (reference sequence). The CDR3 region has the DNA TGTGCCAGCATCTCAGCTGTCTCGCGAAAGACCTATGGCTACACCTTC. It translates to CASISAVSRKTYGYTF.

There are many counts of this clonotype. This chain links TRBV6-8 with TRBJ2-2; the D is unclear. V gave up 2 bases and J gave up 7 bases, with 2 bases separating them. The CDR3 loop spans 11 amino acids. Looked up from germline, CDR1 is MNHGY and CDR2 is SAAAGT. CDR3 sequence: CASSYDGELFF. DNA of the CDR3: TGTGCCAGCAGTTACGACGGGGAGCTGTTTTTT.

In the case of this clonotype: A much larger clone differs by one base, so this may be a read error. V and J are TRBV2 and TRBJ2-5; the match to TRBD2 covers 11 bases. The J segment lost 4 bases and the V segment lost 4 bases, leaving 5 bases of the junction unmatched. This CDR3 contains 15 residues. The germline CDR1 and CDR2 sequences are SNHLY and FYNNEI. The chain's CDR3 is CASSARGLAGETQYF. In DNA form, the CDR3 reads TGTGCCAGCAGTGCCCGCGGACTAGCGGGAGAGACCCAGTACTTC.

Points on this clonotype: One end of the junction is discordant with germline, which a read error may explain. The chain employs TRBV5-4 and TRBJ2-7; tentative D call: TRBD2 (6 bases). This CDR3 region has 16 residues. In germline, CDR1 is SGHNT, CDR2 YYREEE (reference sequence). This CDR3 is CVSSLATGASGHEQYF. As DNA, the CDR3 is TGTGTCAGCAGCTTGGCGACGGGAGCCTCGGGGCACGAGCAGTACTTC.

The sample holds many counts of this clonotype. This CDR3 is CATSDISDTDTGELFF. The CDR3 nucleotides read TGTGCCACCAGTGATATCTCGGACACCGATACCGGGGAGCTGTTTTTT. The chain uses TRBV24-1 and TRBJ2-2, with D possibly TRBD1 on 5 matching bases. This CDR3 is built from 16 residues. Trimming removed 3 bases from V and 5 bases from J, with 15 bases in between. The V gene's germline CDR1 is KGHDR and CDR2 SFDVKD.

This clonotype has a count of ten or more. The chain links TRBV29-1 to TRBJ1-4; a possible D gene is TRBD1 (5 bases). Germline assignment: CDR1 SQVTM and CDR2 ANQGSEA. The CDR3 length is 11 residues. V was pared by 5 bases and J by 11 bases, with 12 bases between. The CDR3 protein is CSVLQGGKLFF. The CDR3 DNA reads TGCAGCGTTCTCCAGGGTGGGAAACTGTTTTTT.

This clonotype was counted between two and nine times. Mismatch with germline at one junction end may stem from a read error. V is TRBV11-3 and J is TRBJ1-2; D gene unclear. Germline V gene lookup returns CDR1 SGHNT and CDR2 YENEEA. CDR3 size: 17 residues. CDR3 amino acids: CASSLAYDLGKTYDYTF. The CDR3, as DNA: TGTGCCAGCAGCTTGGCTTACGATCTCGGAAAGACCTATGACTACACCTTC.

This clonotype has at least ten counts. The chain recombines TRBV19 with TRBJ1-1; no clear D gene. This CDR3 spans 13 amino acids. CDR1 is LNHDA, CDR2 SQIVND, per germline (reference sequence). The germline V and J ends were trimmed by 3 bases and 3 bases, with 8 bases remaining between them. CDR3 amino acids: CASSIALDTEAFF. The CDR3 nucleotides read TGTGCCAGTAGTATCGCGCTGGACACTGAAGCTTTCTTT.

This chain links TRBV4-3 with TRBJ2-5; a weak D match, TRBD1 (7 bases). The CDR3 consists of 14 residues. Trimming shortened V by 0 bases and J by 4 bases, and 9 bases separated the two germline ends. Germline assignment: CDR1 LGHNA and CDR2 YSLEER. The CDR3, as DNA: TGCGCCAGCAGCCAAGACAGGGGGGTAGAGACCCAGTACTTC. Translated: CASSQDRGVETQYF.

This clonotype was detected many times. The chain combines TRBV5-4 with TRBJ2-5, with 9 positions matching TRBD2. Germline assignment: CDR1 SGHNT and CDR2 YYREEE (reference sequence). Trimming took 0 bases from V and 14 from J; bases not matched to a gene: 8. This CDR3 region has 13 residues. The DNA of the CDR3 is TGTGCCAGCAGCTTGGCCATTCAGCGGGAGGTATACTTC. Translating gives CASSLAIQREVYF.

Ten or more counts support this clonotype. J is TRBJ1-2 and V is TRBV6-5; D perhaps matches TRBD1 (5 bases). This CDR3 region has 15 residues. Germline assignment: CDR1 MNHEY and CDR2 SVGAGI. V gave up 5 bases and J gave up 1 base, with 14 bases separating them. The chain's CDR3 is CASSPQGGDNYGYTF. The CDR3 DNA follows: TGTGCCAGCAGTCCCCAGGGAGGGGATAACTATGGCTACACCTTC.

Concerning this clonotype: A much larger clone lies one base from this, so it may be a read error. The chain's CDR3 is CASSLYPGTLLYEQYF. In DNA, the CDR3 is TGTGCCAGCAGCTTGTATCCCGGGACACTTCTATACGAGCAGTACTTC. The V call is TRBV5-6, the J call TRBJ2-5; tentatively, D is TRBD1 (6 bases). The J call may not be correct, given that the DNA end is closer to TRBJ2-7. Germline assignment: CDR1 SGHDT and CDR2 YYEEEE. The CDR3 is made up of 16 amino acids.

This clonotype was seen many times. CDR3 nucleotides: TGTGCCAGCAGCCGATTAGCGGGAAACCGCGAGCAGTACTTC. Amino acid sequence: CASSRLAGNREQYF. The rearrangement uses TRBV7-6 and TRBJ2-7; 8 bases align to TRBD2. The CDR3 length is 14 residues. Germline V gene data show CDR1 as SGHVS and CDR2 as FNYEAQ. J lost 6 bases, V lost 5 bases, and 9 bases had no gene match.

As concerns this clonotype: It may be a read error: a sequence one base away is much more abundant. This chain connects TRBV29-1 to TRBJ1-5, with a tentative D call TRBD1 (5 bases). Germline CDR1 and CDR2: SQVTM and ANQGSEA. This CDR3 has 15 residues. The CDR3 DNA follows: TGCAGCGTTGAAGATGGGGACCGTGGGGGTGGGCCCCGGCATTTT. Protein sequence: CSVEDGDRGGGPRHF.

This clonotype was counted at least ten times. The chain links TRBV7-9 to TRBJ1-6; 7 bases line up with TRBD1. With 4 bases clipped from V and 6 bases from J, the junction kept 6 bases outside the gene matches. This CDR3 has 15 residues. Germline lookup yields CDR1 SEHNR and CDR2 FQNEAQ (reference sequence). The CDR3 nucleotides read TGTGCCAGCAGCTCTATACAGGGGTTTAATTCACCCCTCCACTTT. Protein product: CASSSIQGFNSPLHF.